This TCR beta chain was identified during a study of cytomegalovirus exposure and HLA in healthy donors. The study, taken as a whole, reports: Analyzed later, most CMV-associated TCR beta chains appeared HLA-restricted. Researchers had no immune exposure information except CMV serostatus available.

Germline CDR1 reads MNHEY; CDR2 reads SMNVEV (reference sequence). V dropped 3 bases and J dropped 1 base, with 15 bases sitting between them. The CDR3 totals 16 residues. Comment on this clone: Its target is not known.

The primer mix had 60 Vbeta and 13 Jbeta primers. The assay was immunoSEQ multiplex PCR, and TCRdb's table has in-frame clones only and misses some. Of some 200,000 clones in the sample, around 81% are singletons; the top ten hold about 2.3%. Sequenced input: PBMCs. The chain recombines TRBV27 with TRBJ2-5; D gene uncertain. The sequence was collected from a woman aged 25 to 39 in good health and CMV-seronegative. This CDR3 is CASSFSWAAAQETQYF. The CDR3 DNA reads TGTGCCAGCAGTTTCTCCTGGGCAGCAGCCCAAGAGACCCAGTACTTC.